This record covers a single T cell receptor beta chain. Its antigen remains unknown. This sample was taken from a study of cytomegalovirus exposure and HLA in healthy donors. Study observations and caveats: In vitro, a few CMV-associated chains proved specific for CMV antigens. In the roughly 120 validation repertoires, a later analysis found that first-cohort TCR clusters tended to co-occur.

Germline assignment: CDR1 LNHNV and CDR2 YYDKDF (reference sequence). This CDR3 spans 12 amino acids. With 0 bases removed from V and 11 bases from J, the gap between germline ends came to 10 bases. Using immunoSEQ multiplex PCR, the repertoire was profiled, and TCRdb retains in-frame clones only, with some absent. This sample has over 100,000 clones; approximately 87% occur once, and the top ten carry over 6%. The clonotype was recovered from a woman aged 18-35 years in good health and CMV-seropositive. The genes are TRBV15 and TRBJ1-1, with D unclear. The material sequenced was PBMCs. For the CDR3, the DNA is TGTGCCACCAGCAGAGAGAGCGGCCGGGCTTTCTTT. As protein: CATSRESGRAFF.